Listed below are T cell receptor beta chains from one sample, sequenced in a study of cytomegalovirus exposure and HLA in healthy donors. The assay was immunoSEQ multiplex PCR, and TCRdb's table has in-frame clones only and misses some. The sample shows more than 75,000 clones, 80% to 90% of them seen only once. The material sequenced was PBMCs. All receptors come from a woman younger than 35 in good health and CMV-seropositive. CDR3s include the opening cysteine and the closing phenylalanine or tryptophan. The order of the fields is J gene, V gene, clone size, D gene, CDR3 protein, CDR3 DNA. A D gene is named only where the DNA matches it firmly. Part of the rows lack a size; the others show once, few, many or a class for expanded clones.

TRBJ2-2	TRBV5-1	.	.	CASSFDRRALGNTGELFF	TGCGCCAGCAGCTTCGACAGGCGCGCGCTAGGGAATACCGGGGAGCTGTTTTTT
TRBJ2-1	TRBV25-1	.	.	CASSEGRVMNEQFF	TGTGCCAGCAGTGAGGGTCGGGTGATGAATGAGCAGTTCTTC
TRBJ1-3	TRBV5-1	.	.	CASSLEAGFSGNTIYF	TGCGCCAGCAGCTTGGAAGCGGGCTTCTCTGGAAACACCATATATTTT
TRBJ1-2	TRBV14	once	TRBD1	CASSQERTGGYTF	TGTGCCAGCAGCCAAGAGAGGACAGGGGGCTACACCTTC
TRBJ2-4	TRBV18	.	.	CASSPTGAKNIQYF	TGTGCCAGCTCACCAACGGGGGCCAAAAACATTCAGTACTTC
TRBJ2-1	TRBV7-8	.	TRBD1	CASSYNRDRVYNEQFF	TGTGCCAGCAGCTACAATCGGGACAGGGTCTACAATGAGCAGTTCTTC
TRBJ1-4	TRBV10-3	.	TRBD1	CAIRGQAPNEKLFF	TGTGCCATCAGGGGACAGGCTCCTAATGAAAAACTGTTTTTT
TRBJ1-1	TRBV7-9	few	TRBD1	CASSLLQGSAEAFF	TGTGCCAGCAGCTTGTTACAGGGGAGTGCTGAAGCTTTCTTT
TRBJ1-6	TRBV6-5	.	.	CASSYSPPGNGSPLHF	TGTGCCAGCAGTTACTCGCCACCCGGGAATGGTTCACCCCTCCACTTT
TRBJ1-2	TRBV9	once	TRBD1	CASSKQGQSYGYTF	TGTGCCAGCAGCAAACAGGGACAGAGCTATGGCTACACCTTC
TRBJ1-2	TRBV27	.	.	CASSTSVMDYGYTF	TGTGCCAGCAGTACCTCGGTAATGGACTATGGCTACACCTTC
TRBJ1-3	TRBV9	.	.	CASSVVAGQNSGNTIYF	TGTGCCAGCAGCGTAGTGGCAGGGCAAAACTCTGGAAACACCATATATTTT
TRBJ2-3	TRBV27	.	.	CASSLKQAMPDTQYF	TGTGCCAGCAGTTTAAAACAGGCGATGCCAGATACGCAGTATTTT
TRBJ1-5	TRBV6-6	.	.	CASRGQRVRQPQHF	TGTGCCAGCAGGGGACAACGGGTTCGGCAGCCCCAGCATTTT
TRBJ2-1	TRBV7-2	.	.	CASSLGGHNEQFF	TGTGCCAGCAGCTTAGGGGGCCACAATGAGCAGTTCTTC
TRBJ2-1	TRBV28	few	TRBD1	CASSPDRDSYYNEQFF	TGTGCCAGCAGTCCGGACCGGGACAGTTACTACAATGAGCAGTTCTTC
TRBJ2-7	TRBV13	.	.	CASSLGTGGFKSYEQYF	TGTGCCAGCAGCTTAGGCACAGGAGGGTTCAAGTCCTACGAGCAGTACTTC
TRBJ1-4	TRBV30	.	.	CAWNPDRDNEKLFF	TGTGCCTGGAACCCGGACAGAGATAATGAAAAACTGTTTTTT
TRBJ2-7	TRBV7-9	.	.	CASSSRREQYF	TGTGCCAGCAGCTCTCGGAGAGAGCAGTACTTC
TRBJ2-7	TRBV10-2	.	.	CASSEGDIILSYEQYF	TGCGCCAGCAGTGAAGGGGACATTATACTTTCCTACGAGCAGTACTTC
TRBJ1-2	TRBV28	.	TRBD1	CASRPTRGRNYGYTF	TGTGCCAGCAGACCCACCAGGGGGCGCAACTATGGCTACACCTTC
TRBJ2-2	TRBV2	.	.	CASSDQRGLDTGELFF	TGTGCCAGCAGTGATCAGAGGGGACTGGATACCGGGGAGCTGTTTTTT
TRBJ2-7	TRBV5-4	.	TRBD1	CASSRDSGGILSSYEQYF	TGTGCCAGCAGCCGGGACAGTGGGGGTATTCTTAGCTCCTACGAGCAGTACTTC
TRBJ2-5	TRBV6-1	.	TRBD2	CASSESLNSGGNEETQYF	TGTGCCAGCAGTGAATCCCTTAATAGCGGGGGGAACGAAGAGACCCAGTACTTC
TRBJ2-1	TRBV7-9	few	TRBD2	CASTLSGSSYNEQFF	TGTGCCAGCACCCTTAGCGGGAGCTCCTACAATGAGCAGTTCTTC
TRBJ2-2	TRBV30	.	.	CAWSGWTANTGELFF	TGTGCCTGGAGTGGCTGGACAGCGAACACCGGGGAGCTGTTTTTT
TRBJ2-7	TRBV5-4	once	TRBD2	CASSLWGGTFYEQYF	TGTGCCAGCAGCTTGTGGGGGGGGACGTTTTACGAGCAGTACTTC
TRBJ2-7	TRBV6-1	.	TRBD2	CASAPVRGGRYEQYF	TGTGCCAGCGCCCCCGTGCGGGGGGGACGGTACGAGCAGTACTTC
TRBJ1-1	TRBV4-1	.	TRBD1	CASSQGGGTGGWNTEAFF	TGCGCCAGCAGCCAAGGTGGCGGGACAGGGGGCTGGAACACTGAAGCTTTCTTT
TRBJ2-7	TRBV27	.	.	CASSSDREASYEQYF	TGTGCCAGCAGTTCCGACAGGGAGGCCTCCTACGAGCAGTACTTC
TRBJ1-5	TRBV30	.	.	CAWSVGLSNQPQHF	TGTGCCTGGAGTGTGGGACTAAGCAATCAGCCCCAGCATTTT
TRBJ2-5	TRBV7-7	.	.	CASSHPGGRKTQYF	TGTGCTAGCAGCCACCCCGGAGGGCGGAAGACCCAGTACTTC
TRBJ2-3	TRBV28	.	TRBD2	CASTGGLADYTDTQYF	TGTGCCAGCACAGGAGGACTAGCTGATTACACAGATACGCAGTATTTT
TRBJ1-2	TRBV29-1	.	TRBD1	CSVAGGGDGYTF	TGCAGCGTCGCAGGGGGCGGGGATGGCTACACCTTC
TRBJ2-7	TRBV30	.	TRBD2	CAWIGTSGGVTYEQYF	TGTGCCTGGATAGGGACTAGCGGCGGGGTGACCTACGAGCAGTACTTC
TRBJ2-7	TRBV6-1	.	.	CASSESWGRSYEQYF	TGTGCCAGCAGTGAATCATGGGGGCGTTCCTACGAGCAGTACTTC
TRBJ2-5	TRBV29-1	.	.	CSVGGFEETQYF	TGCAGCGTTGGCGGGTTCGAGGAGACCCAGTACTTC
TRBJ1-1	TRBV19	.	TRBD1	CASSPGQGNTEAFF	TGTGCCAGTAGCCCGGGACAGGGAAACACTGAAGCTTTCTTT
TRBJ1-2	TRBV6-5	few	.	CASTKGAGNYGYTF	TGTGCCAGCACCAAAGGCGCCGGGAACTATGGCTACACCTTC
TRBJ1-1	TRBV29-1	.	TRBD1	CSTLTRDRRPEAFF	TGCAGCACGCTTACCCGGGACAGGAGGCCTGAAGCTTTCTTT
TRBJ1-4	TRBV4-1	.	TRBD1	CASSQLRGPSEKLFF	TGCGCCAGCAGCCAACTTAGGGGGCCGAGTGAAAAACTGTTTTTT
TRBJ2-1	TRBV4-2	.	TRBD2	CASSQGLAGVDEQFF	TGTGCCAGCAGCCAAGGGCTAGCGGGAGTCGATGAGCAGTTCTTC
TRBJ2-5	TRBV6-5	.	.	CASSYGEGGAGETQYF	TGTGCCAGCAGTTATGGGGAAGGAGGGGCCGGGGAGACCCAGTACTTC
TRBJ1-4	TRBV27	.	TRBD1	CASSPHSGGEREKLFF	TGTGCCAGCAGTCCCCACTCAGGGGGCGAACGGGAAAAACTGTTTTTT
TRBJ2-1	TRBV10-1	.	.	CASSGTMGDGNEQFF	TGCGCCAGCAGTGGGACTATGGGGGATGGAAATGAGCAGTTCTTC
TRBJ1-2	TRBV10-3	.	.	CAISDAGVAYGYTF	TGTGCCATCAGTGACGCAGGGGTGGCCTATGGCTACACCTTC
TRBJ2-3	TRBV5-4	medium-sized	TRBD1	CASSLQGATDTQYF	TGTGCCAGCAGCTTACAGGGGGCTACAGATACGCAGTATTTT
TRBJ2-7	TRBV7-3	.	.	CASSLNGRQEQYF	TGTGCCAGCAGCTTAAACGGGCGACAGGAGCAGTACTTC
TRBJ1-5	TRBV5-5	few	TRBD1	CASSSRTGNQPQHF	TGTGCCAGCAGCTCTAGGACAGGGAATCAGCCCCAGCATTTT
TRBJ1-5	TRBV2	few	.	CASSVARGSNQPQHF	TGTGCCAGCAGTGTGGCACGGGGTAGCAATCAGCCCCAGCATTTT
TRBJ2-1	TRBV15	.	.	CATSRDYSDEQFF	TGTGCCACCAGCAGAGACTACTCCGATGAGCAGTTCTTC
TRBJ2-7	TRBV9	.	TRBD2	CASSGPGLEYYEQYF	TGTGCCAGCAGCGGTCCGGGACTAGAATACTACGAGCAGTACTTC
TRBJ1-2	TRBV6-1	once	TRBD1	CASSVQGADYGYTF	TGTGCCAGCAGTGTTCAGGGGGCGGACTATGGCTACACCTTC
TRBJ2-6	TRBV28	.	.	CASSLDSLSGANVLTF	TGTGCCAGCAGTCTCGACAGCCTCTCTGGGGCCAACGTCCTGACTTTC
TRBJ2-2	TRBV2	.	.	CASSEGGNGELFF	TGTGCCAGCAGTGAGGGGGGAAACGGGGAGCTGTTTTTT
TRBJ2-2	TRBV30	.	.	CAWNSNANTGELFF	TGTGCCTGGAATAGCAACGCGAACACCGGGGAGCTGTTTTTT
TRBJ1-4	TRBV6-5	.	.	CASRQGLGEKLFF	TGTGCCAGCAGGCAGGGGTTAGGAGAAAAACTGTTTTTT
TRBJ1-1	TRBV27	.	.	CASSLAGLMNTEAFF	TGTGCCAGCAGCTTGGCGGGACTTATGAACACTGAAGCTTTCTTT
TRBJ1-2	TRBV30	.	.	CAWSRDSEYYGYTF	TGTGCCTGGAGTCGTGACAGTGAATACTATGGCTACACCTTC